This T cell receptor (beta chain) was obtained from a study of blood T cell repertoires in COVID-19. Looking at the study overall: Material from acute and convalescent COVID-19 was sourced from the United States, Italy and Spain.

Living in about two dozen US areas, the participants were between roughly 18 and 90 years of age. Which cohort a participant joined came from the clinical history participants gave. Per the original data handling: Quantification of nucleated cells was approximated via reference gene primer amplification. TCRdb's table, derived via immunoSEQ multiplex PCR, lists solely in-frame clones and lacks some. V and J calls and clone size are given by that table; D and trimming were obtained from the DNA. This table has some 250,000 clones, about 90% appearing once. V lost 2 bases and J lost 3, with 8 bases in between. The CDR3 extends over 12 amino acids. Germline loops: CDR1 GTSNPN, CDR2 SVGIG (reference sequence).

The source material was PBMCs or T cells enriched from blood (not recorded which). This clonotype was sampled from a woman under 40 with acute COVID-19. The chain recombines TRBV30 with TRBJ2-7, with unresolved D. The DNA for the CDR3 is TGTGCCTGGAGTCACGCGAGCTACGAGCAGTACTTC. This codes for CAWSHASYEQYF.